What follows are 11 T cell receptor beta chains derived from one specimen sequenced in a study of identical twins. In TCRdb, the 5' RACE reads were re-called with MiXCR into one record per CDR3 protein. Of under 800,000 distinct CDR3 sequences listed, around 20% were seen once; the top ten hold approximately 4.5%. In addition, the sample was reused for a study of T cells expressing NK-cell markers.

The specimen was PBMCs. The receptors originated from a woman aged 18 to 35 in good health.

This clonotype was found many times. This rearrangement joins TRBV12-3 or TRBV12-4 to TRBJ1-2, with 7 bases that match TRBD1. The trim removed 1 base at V and 8 bases at J, leaving 4 bases unmatched. The CDR3 runs 13 residues. CDR3: CASSLEGARGYTF. DNA for the CDR3: TGTGCCAGCAGTTTAGAGGGGGCGCGAGGCTACACCTTC.

This chain connects TRBV18 to TRBJ2-3; D may match TRBD1 or TRBD2 (6 bases each). In germline, CDR1 is KGHSH, CDR2 LQKENI. Trimming pared 3 bases from V and 6 bases from J, leaving 22 bases between. The CDR3 loop spans 17 amino acids. Here the CDR3 reads CASSPLTGTPGADTQYF. The CDR3, as DNA: TGTGCCAGCTCACCCTTAACCGGGACCCCGGGGGCGGATACGCAGTATTTT.

DNA for the CDR3: TGTGCCAGCAGCCAAGGGGGAGCAAACACCGGGGAGCTGTTTTTT. Encoded protein: CASSQGGANTGELFF. The V call is TRBV4-2, the J call TRBJ2-2, with D possibly matching TRBD2 (5 bases). Germline-derived CDR1 and CDR2 are LGHNA and YNFKEQ. Trimming cost V 1 base and J 2 bases, with 8 bases left between them. The CDR3 covers 15 residues.

This chain links TRBV20-1 with TRBJ2-3, with 7 bases aligning to TRBD1. This CDR3 spans 15 amino acids. V lost 0 bases, J lost 6 bases, and 9 bases stayed unmatched. Germline lookup yields CDR1 DFQATT and CDR2 SNEGSKA (reference sequence). The CDR3 reads CSARDGEGALDTQYF. CDR3 nucleotide sequence: TGCAGTGCTAGAGATGGAGAGGGGGCGTTGGATACGCAGTATTTT.

This clonotype was seen repeatedly, ten times or more. V and J are TRBV7-9 and TRBJ2-3, with D perhaps given as TRBD1 or TRBD2 (6 bases each). The CDR3 extends over 16 amino acids. Germline loops: CDR1 SEHNR, CDR2 FQNEAQ (reference sequence). Trimming stripped 6 bases from V and 2 bases from J, with 18 bases between. CDR3 protein: CASRSNRGPFTDTQYF. CDR3 in DNA: TGTGCCAGCAGGTCTAACCGGGGGCCCTTCACAGATACGCAGTATTTT.

This clonotype occurred a few times. This sequence joins TRBV14 and TRBJ1-1, with 8 bases aligning to TRBD1. V dropped 3 bases and J dropped 8; count of bases not matched to a gene: 5. Per the germline V gene, CDR1 is SGHDN and CDR2 is FVKESK. The CDR3 covers 13 residues. CDR3 sequence: CASSHPGQEEAFF. The CDR3 coding sequence is TGTGCCAGCAGCCATCCGGGACAGGAGGAAGCTTTCTTT.

This sequence joins TRBV10-2 and TRBJ1-3; D not certain. CDR1 and CDR2 (germline): WSHSY, SAAADI. The CDR3 is 12 amino acids. Trimming removed 10 bases at V and 8 bases at J, with 15 bases between. The CDR3 region has the DNA TGCGCCACTATGTCGGATCCGGACACCATATATTTT. Encoded protein: CATMSDPDTIYF.

J is TRBJ2-1 and V is TRBV7-9, with a possible D match to TRBD2 (6 bases). The CDR3 loop spans 15 amino acids. Germline lookup yields CDR1 SEHNR and CDR2 FQNEAQ (reference sequence). V was clipped by 5 bases and J by 5 bases, with 16 bases between them. The CDR3 loop is CASSPPRGDDNEQFF. The CDR3 bases are TGTGCCAGCAGCCCCCCGCGGGGCGACGACAATGAGCAGTTCTTC.

The CDR3 nucleotides read TGTGCCAGCAGCGTTGGAAGAGGATTTGATACGCAGTATTTT. This gives the protein CASSVGRGFDTQYF. The chain recombines TRBV9 with TRBJ2-3; D is unclear. This CDR3 contains 14 residues. Germline CDR1 and CDR2: SGDLS and YYNGEE. The V gene lost 2 bases and the J gene lost 6 bases, with 13 bases spanning the gap.

This clonotype was picked up one time. The chain links TRBV5-4 to TRBJ1-4; 7 nucleotides align to TRBD1. The CDR3 totals 16 residues. Per germline, CDR1 SGHNT and CDR2 YYREEE (reference sequence). V lost 3 bases, J lost 7 bases, and 12 bases stayed unmatched. The CDR3 nucleotides read TGTGCCAGCAGCTCGATGACTACAGGGGTTGGTGAAAAACTGTTTTTT. Translation: CASSSMTTGVGEKLFF.

This clonotype turned up a few times. The V and J genes are TRBV20-1 and TRBJ2-7, with D possibly being TRBD1 or TRBD2 (5 bases each). The germline CDR1 and CDR2 sequences are DFQATT and SNEGSKA (reference sequence). The CDR3 has 14 amino acids. Deletions cut 6 bases from V and 3 bases from J, with 18 bases between. The DNA for the CDR3 is TGCAGTGCGGGAACCGGGACCGGGGACTACGAGCAGTACTTC. Protein: CSAGTGTGDYEQYF.